The 25 T cell receptor beta chains given below trace back to one sample, sequenced in a study of cytomegalovirus exposure and HLA in healthy donors. The PCR contained 60 Vbeta and 13 Jbeta primers. Profiled with immunoSEQ multiplex PCR; TCRdb holds only in-frame clones, not every one. Of about 180,000 clones in the sample, over 70% were seen once. The material sequenced was PBMCs. Receptors originate from a boy aged 2 to 10 in good health and CMV-seronegative.

This clone was seen a single time. V is TRBV27 and J is TRBJ2-2; 9 bases are shared with TRBD1. The CDR3 has 13 amino acids. Germline V CDR1 and CDR2: MNHEY, SMNVEV (reference sequence). Trimming cost V 8 bases and J 7 bases; bases outside gene matches: 5. The CDR3 here is CASSQGAIGELFF. Here the CDR3 DNA reads TGTGCCAGCTCACAGGGGGCTATCGGGGAGCTGTTTTTT.

The rearrangement joins TRBV6-5 to TRBJ1-6; 11 nucleotides agree with TRBD1. Trimming at V came to 4 bases and at J to 8 bases, leaving 7 bases not matched to a gene. CDR1 is MNHEY, CDR2 SVGAGI, per germline. This CDR3 contains 16 residues. CDR3 nucleotides: TGTGCCAGCAGTTGGGGCCGGACAGGGGGCCATTCACCCCTCCACTTT. Translated, it gives CASSWGRTGGHSPLHF.

This rearrangement joins TRBV6-5 to TRBJ1-4; D is uncertain. The CDR3 covers 14 residues. The V and J ends lost 6 bases and 0 bases respectively, with 8 bases between them. The germline V gene encodes CDR1 MNHEY and CDR2 SVGAGI. The CDR3 here is CASSPTTTNEKLFF. The CDR3 nucleotides read TGTGCCAGCAGCCCGACAACAACTAATGAAAAACTGTTTTTT.

The chain couples TRBV6-5 to TRBJ1-2, with D maybe TRBD1 (6 bases). Germline V gene data show CDR1 as MNHEY and CDR2 as SVGAGI. The CDR3 length is 12 residues. Trimming took off 6 bases at V and 4 bases at J, with 9 bases between the two ends. In nucleotides, the CDR3 is TGTGCCAGCAGCTTGGACAGCTATGGCTACACCTTC. This codes for CASSLDSYGYTF.

The V and J genes are TRBV9 and TRBJ1-3; D is perhaps TRBD1 (5 bases). V was pared by 0 bases and J by 0 bases, with 10 bases between. CDR1 and CDR2 from the germline V gene are SGDLS and YYNGEE. The length of the CDR3 is 16 residues. For the CDR3, the DNA is TGTGCCAGCAGCGTAGGCAGGGCAAACTCTGGAAACACCATATATTTT. This translates into CASSVGRANSGNTIYF.

J is TRBJ2-1 and V is TRBV9, with no clear D. Germline CDR1 reads SGDLS; CDR2 reads YYNGEE. V lost 0 bases and J 4 bases, leaving 5 bases between the germline ends. This CDR3 contains 13 residues. The CDR3 protein is CASSVALYNEQFF. In DNA, the CDR3 is TGTGCCAGCAGCGTAGCACTTTACAATGAGCAGTTCTTC. Full variable domain (rest looked up from reference TRBV9 and TRBJ2-1): DSGVTQTPKHLITATGQRVTLRCSPRSGDLSVYWYQQSLDQGLQFLIQYYNGEERAKGNILERFSAQQFPDLHSELNLSSLELGDSALYFCASSVALYNEQFFGPGTRLTVL.

This chain connects TRBV27 to TRBJ2-1; D is uncertain. The germline gives CDR1 MNHEY, CDR2 SMNVEV (reference sequence). The CDR3 has 15 residues. V was clipped by 3 bases and J by 0 bases, with 9 bases between them. The CDR3 DNA follows: TGTGCCAGCAGTTTCCTACCAAGCTCCTACAATGAGCAGTTCTTC. Residues: CASSFLPSSYNEQFF.

The chain has TRBV11-3 and TRBJ2-5, with D possibly TRBD1 on 6 matching bases. The CDR3 is 13 residues long. V was clipped by 8 bases and J by 1 base, with 11 bases between them. Germline CDR1 reads SGHNT; CDR2 reads YENEEA. The CDR3 here is CASSSGAQETQYF. CDR3 DNA: TGTGCCAGCTCCTCAGGGGCCCAAGAGACCCAGTACTTC.

This sequence joins TRBV11-2 and TRBJ2-7; weak D call: TRBD2 (7 bases). V shed 1 base and J shed 3 bases, with 25 bases lying between them. Germline CDR1 SGHAT, CDR2 FQNNGV. This CDR3 is built from 19 residues. CDR3 DNA sequence: TGTGCCAGCAGCTTAGGCGGTTTGGGGGGGGGCGCTGCCCTCTACGAGCAGTACTTC. It translates to CASSLGGLGGGAALYEQYF.

The chain has TRBV19 and TRBJ1-2; D is uncertain. V lost 3 bases, J lost 0 bases, and 11 bases lay in between. CDR3 length: 15 amino acids. The germline V gene encodes CDR1 LNHDA and CDR2 SQIVND (reference sequence). CDR3 region: CASSIVPVTNYGYTF. As DNA, the CDR3 is TGTGCCAGTAGTATCGTCCCGGTGACTAACTATGGCTACACCTTC.

V is TRBV19 and J is TRBJ1-1, with 7 bases identical to TRBD1. The CDR3 has 14 amino acids. The V segment lost 9 bases and the J segment 0 bases; nucleotides outside the gene matches: 7. Germline loops: CDR1 LNHDA, CDR2 SQIVND (reference sequence). The CDR3 sequence is CASRTQGMNTEAFF. CDR3 bases: TGTGCCAGCCGGACACAGGGGATGAACACTGAAGCTTTCTTT.

The chain joins TRBV2 to TRBJ2-1; TRBD2 matches at 9 bases. Germline V gene data show CDR1 as SNHLY and CDR2 as FYNNEI. The junction had 10 bases not matched to a gene; V was cut back by 2 bases and J by 8 bases. CDR3 length equals 16 residues. The CDR3 sequence: CASSESGAGGPDEQFF. CDR3 DNA sequence: TGTGCCAGCAGTGAATCTGGTGCGGGGGGGCCTGATGAGCAGTTCTTC.

This rearrangement joins TRBV15 to TRBJ2-5; D gene uncertain. The CDR3 is 13 amino acids. Germline V gives CDR1 LNHNV, CDR2 YYDKDF (reference sequence). V lost 5 bases, J lost 5 bases, and 12 bases lay in between. The chain's CDR3 is CATSGVRRETQYF. For the CDR3, the DNA is TGTGCCACCAGCGGAGTCCGGCGGGAGACCCAGTACTTC. Variable domain in full (rest from reference TRBV15 and TRBJ2-5): DAMVIQNPRYQVTQFGKPVTLSCSQTLNHNVMYWYQQKSSQAPKLLFHYYDKDFNNEADTPDNFQSRRPNTSFCFLDIRSPGLGDTAMYLCATSGVRRETQYFGPGTRLLVL.

This clone was found a few times. The V gene is TRBV5-4, the J gene TRBJ2-7, with D perhaps matching TRBD2 (5 bases). The CDR3 runs to 16 residues. Germline V gives CDR1 SGHNT, CDR2 YYREEE (reference sequence). With 2 bases removed from V and 0 bases from J, the gap between germline ends came to 15 bases. CDR3: CASSFPAGGSSYEQYF. CDR3 nucleotide sequence: TGTGCCAGCAGCTTTCCCGCGGGTGGGAGCTCCTACGAGCAGTACTTC.

The chain couples TRBV6-5 to TRBJ1-3; D uncertain. Germline-derived CDR1 and CDR2 are MNHEY and SVGAGI. The V and J ends lost 2 bases and 2 bases respectively, with 10 bases between them. This CDR3 is 15 amino acids long. The DNA of the CDR3 is TGTGCCAGCAGTTACGGTGAGGGTGCTGGAAACACCATATATTTT. This sequence encodes CASSYGEGAGNTIYF.

This clone was observed once. V is TRBV27 and J is TRBJ1-1; the D gene is possibly TRBD1 (5 bases). Trimming cost V 6 bases and J 11 bases, with 19 bases left between them. The CDR3 is made up of 13 amino acids. Germline V gene lookup returns CDR1 MNHEY and CDR2 SMNVEV (reference sequence). The CDR3 sequence: CASSPEGLDRAFF. The CDR3 coding sequence is TGTGCCAGCAGCCCAGAGGGACTGGATCGGGCTTTCTTT.

V gene TRBV29-1 combines with J gene TRBJ1-2, with D unresolved. The CDR3 runs 16 residues. Germline CDR1 and CDR2: SQVTM and ANQGSEA. Trimming removed 5 bases from V and 7 bases from J, with 26 bases in between. CDR3 nucleotides: TGCAGCGTTAATAATGGTCGGGCAGAGGGTGCCCTTGGCTACACCTTC. It codes for CSVNNGRAEGALGYTF.

The V gene is TRBV7-2, the J gene TRBJ2-1, with TRBD2 matching 13 bases. The CDR3 is made up of 17 amino acids. CDR1 and CDR2 (germline): SGHTA, FQGNSA. The ends lost 4 bases at V and 4 bases at J; junction bases unmatched: 7. The DNA of the CDR3 is TGTGCCAGCAGCTCTAGCCGACTAGCGGGAGGTTACAATGAGCAGTTCTTC. It codes for CASSSSRLAGGYNEQFF.

This clone has only one observation. The chain recombines TRBV7-9 with TRBJ2-2; possible D gene TRBD1, 6 bases. Germline loops: CDR1 SEHNR, CDR2 FQNEAQ (reference sequence). Deletions cut 5 bases from V and 1 base from J, with 14 bases between. The CDR3 spans 16 residues. The CDR3 nucleotides read TGTGCCAGCAGCCCGAGGACGGGACAGAACACCGGGGAGCTGTTTTTT. Its protein product is CASSPRTGQNTGELFF.

This clone was seen a single time. The gene calls are TRBV5-1 and TRBJ2-6; TRBD1 matches 8 bases. The CDR3 totals 18 residues. Germline CDR1 is SGHRS and CDR2 is YFSETQ. V lost 5 bases to trimming and J lost 0 bases; unmatched junction nucleotides: 10. In DNA, the CDR3 is TGCGCCAGCAGACCCCTCGGACAGGGCGACTCTGGGGCCAACGTCCTGACTTTC. Amino acid sequence: CASRPLGQGDSGANVLTF.

V is TRBV6-1 and J is TRBJ2-3; D is perhaps TRBD2 (5 bases). The V gene lost 5 bases and the J gene lost 0 bases, with 12 bases spanning the gap. The CDR3 totals 15 residues. Germline V gene sequence: CDR1 MNHNS, CDR2 SASEGT. The DNA of the CDR3 is TGTGCCAGCAGTCCATTAGGGAGTAGCACAGATACGCAGTATTTT. This translates into CASSPLGSSTDTQYF.

V is TRBV7-2 and J is TRBJ1-2; a possible D gene is TRBD1 (6 bases). The germline V gene has CDR1 SGHTA and CDR2 FQGNSA. V shed 6 bases and J shed 3 bases, with 14 bases lying between them. The CDR3 contains 14 residues. DNA for the CDR3: TGTGCCAGCAGTGAGGGGGGGTATGACTATGGCTACACCTTC. Amino acid sequence: CASSEGGYDYGYTF.

The V gene is TRBV6-5, the J gene TRBJ2-7; maybe TRBD1 (5 bases). Germline V CDR1 and CDR2: MNHEY, SVGAGI. Between the trimmed V and J ends, which lost 5 bases and 2 bases, there was a span of 7 bases. This CDR3 region has 12 residues. The CDR3 loop is CASSTGPYEQYF. CDR3 DNA sequence: TGTGCCAGCAGTACAGGTCCCTACGAGCAGTACTTC.

This rearrangement joins TRBV15 to TRBJ2-7; 13 bases agree with TRBD2. Germline CDR1 LNHNV, CDR2 YYDKDF (reference sequence). The CDR3 runs to 15 residues. With 1 base clipped from V and 4 bases from J, the junction kept 1 base outside the gene matches. CDR3 amino acids: CATSRGTSGSYEQYF. CDR3 coding DNA: TGTGCCACCAGCAGAGGGACTAGCGGGAGTTACGAGCAGTACTTC.

This clone has only one observation. The gene calls are TRBV6-1 and TRBJ1-6, with 8 bases aligning to TRBD1. The V gene end was trimmed by 6 bases and the J gene end by 8 bases; junction bases not matched to a gene: 9. Germline CDR1 reads MNHNS; CDR2 reads SASEGT. The CDR3 is 15 residues long. In DNA, the CDR3 is TGTGCCAGCAGGCTCCAGGGGGCTGGCGATTCACCCCTCCACTTT. This sequence encodes CASRLQGAGDSPLHF.